This entry features one T cell receptor (beta chain) sequence. This sample is part of a study of T cells in Graves' hyperthyroidism and ophthalmopathy. First hyperthyroidism diagnosis is when the blood sample was obtained, before any ophthalmopathy symptoms. Amplification of TCR beta CDR3 regions was performed using RNA transcripts as template. A set of HTBI primers served as the primers for a first-round RT-PCR of the TCR CDR3. A single record per CDR3 protein comes from TCRdb applying MiXCR to the multiplex PCR reads. This table holds some 350,000 distinct CDR3 sequences, about a sixth found once. This receptor was obtained from a woman under 30 with Graves' hyperthyroidism that later progressed to Graves' ophthalmopathy. Sequencing was done on a sample of blood.

CDR3 amino acids: CASSEGTVISGANVLTF. The CDR3 bases are TGTGCCTCAAGTGAGGGGACAGTGATCTCTGGGGCCAACGTCCTGACTTTC. V and J are TRBV11-2 and TRBJ2-6; 7 bases are shared with TRBD1. Looked up from germline, CDR1 is SGHAT and CDR2 is FQNNGV. V shed 11 bases and J 0 bases; nucleotides not matched to a gene: 13. The length of the CDR3 is 17 residues.